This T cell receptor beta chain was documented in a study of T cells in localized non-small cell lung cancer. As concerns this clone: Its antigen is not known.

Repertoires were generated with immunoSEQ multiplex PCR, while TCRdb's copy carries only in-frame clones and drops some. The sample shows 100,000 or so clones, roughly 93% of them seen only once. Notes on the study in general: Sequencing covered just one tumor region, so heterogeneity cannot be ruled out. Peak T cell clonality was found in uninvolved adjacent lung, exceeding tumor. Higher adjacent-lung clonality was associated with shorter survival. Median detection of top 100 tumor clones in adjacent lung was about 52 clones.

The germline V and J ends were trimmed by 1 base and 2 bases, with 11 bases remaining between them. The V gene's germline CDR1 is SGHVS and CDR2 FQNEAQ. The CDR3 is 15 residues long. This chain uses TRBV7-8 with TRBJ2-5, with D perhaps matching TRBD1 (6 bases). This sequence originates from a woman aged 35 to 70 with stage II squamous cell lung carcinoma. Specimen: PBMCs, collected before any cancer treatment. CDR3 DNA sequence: TGTGCCAGCAGCTTAGATCGAGGGGGACAAGAGACCCAGTACTTC. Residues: CASSLDRGGQETQYF.